This T cell receptor beta chain was profiled in a study of OX40 agonist ivuxolimab in advanced cancers. Study summary: Among those enrolled, mean age was about 62 years (range about 23 to 80) and 82.7% were male.

In germline, CDR1 is MNHNY, CDR2 SVGAGI (reference sequence). The CDR3 length is 15 residues. Germline trimming cut 5 bases from V and 4 bases from J; bases unmatched to any gene: 7. The protocol was immunoSEQ multiplex PCR, while the TCRdb copy is restricted to in-frame clones and leaves out a portion. The table shows fewer than 100,000 clones, with about 89% occurring only once. The specimen was CD4+ or CD8+ T cells sorted from blood, collected in a trial of the OX40 agonist ivuxolimab. The chain is built from TRBV6-6 and TRBJ1-1; 10 bases map to TRBD1. The clonotype comes from an adult with an advanced solid tumor such as melanoma, head and neck, liver or kidney cancer. CDR3 in DNA: TGTGCCAGCAGTCGGGACAGGGGTTTGGGCACTGAAGCTTTCTTT. Translated: CASSRDRGLGTEAFF.